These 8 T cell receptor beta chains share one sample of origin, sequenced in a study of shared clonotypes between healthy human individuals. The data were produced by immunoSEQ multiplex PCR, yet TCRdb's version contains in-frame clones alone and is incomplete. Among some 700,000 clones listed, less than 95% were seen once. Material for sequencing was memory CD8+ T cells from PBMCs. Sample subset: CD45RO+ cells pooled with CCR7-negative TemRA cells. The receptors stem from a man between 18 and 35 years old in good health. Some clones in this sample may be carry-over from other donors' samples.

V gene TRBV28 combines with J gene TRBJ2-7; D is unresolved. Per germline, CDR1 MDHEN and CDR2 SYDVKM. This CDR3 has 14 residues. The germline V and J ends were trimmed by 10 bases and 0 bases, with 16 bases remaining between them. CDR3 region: CAISRAFLSYEQYF. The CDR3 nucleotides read TGTGCCATTTCACGGGCTTTCCTCTCCTACGAGCAGTACTTC.

The CDR3 sequence: CASSRDRVPPQETQYF. The CDR3 DNA reads TGTGCCAGCTCACGGGACAGGGTCCCCCCACAAGAGACCCAGTACTTC. This chain links TRBV18 with TRBJ2-5; 9 nucleotides match TRBD1. Germline V gene data show CDR1 as KGHSH and CDR2 as LQKENI. V trimming: 4 bases; J trimming: 2 bases; junction bases outside the gene matches: 8. The CDR3 runs to 16 residues.

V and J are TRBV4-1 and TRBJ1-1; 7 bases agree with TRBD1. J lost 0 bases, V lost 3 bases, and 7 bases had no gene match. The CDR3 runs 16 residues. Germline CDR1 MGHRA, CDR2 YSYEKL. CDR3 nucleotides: TGCGCCAGCAGCCACGGACAGGCGACTCTGAACACTGAAGCTTTCTTT. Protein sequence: CASSHGQATLNTEAFF.

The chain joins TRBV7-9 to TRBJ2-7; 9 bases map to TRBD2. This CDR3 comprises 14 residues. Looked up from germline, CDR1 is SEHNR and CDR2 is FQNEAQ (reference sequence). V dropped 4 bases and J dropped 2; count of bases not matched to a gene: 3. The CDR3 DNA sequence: TGTGCCAGCAGCTCTGTAGCGGGAGCCTACGAGCAGTACTTC. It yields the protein CASSSVAGAYEQYF.

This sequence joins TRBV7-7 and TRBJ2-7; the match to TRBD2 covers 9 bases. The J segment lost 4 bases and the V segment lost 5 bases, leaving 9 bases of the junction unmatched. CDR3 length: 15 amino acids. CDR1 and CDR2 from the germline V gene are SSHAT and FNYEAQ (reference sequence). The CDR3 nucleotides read TGTGCCAGCAGCCAAGGGGCGGGAGGGTCTTACGAGCAGTACTTC. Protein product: CASSQGAGGSYEQYF. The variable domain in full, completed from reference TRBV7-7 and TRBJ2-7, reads GAGVSQSPRYKVTKRGQDVTLRCDPISSHATLYWYQQALGQGPEFLTYFNYEAQPDKSGLPSDRFSAERPEGSISTLTIQRTEQRDSAMYRCASSQGAGGSYEQYFGPGTRLTVT.

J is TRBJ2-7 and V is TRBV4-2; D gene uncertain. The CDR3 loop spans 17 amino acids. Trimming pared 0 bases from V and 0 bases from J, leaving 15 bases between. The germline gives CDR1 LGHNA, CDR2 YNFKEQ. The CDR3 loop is CASSQESPLGYSYEQYF. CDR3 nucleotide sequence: TGTGCCAGCAGCCAAGAGTCGCCTTTAGGTTACTCCTACGAGCAGTACTTC.

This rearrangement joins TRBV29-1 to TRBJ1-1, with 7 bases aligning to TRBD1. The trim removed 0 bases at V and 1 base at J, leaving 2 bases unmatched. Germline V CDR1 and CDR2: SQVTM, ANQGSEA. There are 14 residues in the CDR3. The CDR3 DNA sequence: TGCAGCGTTGAAGAGACAGGGACGAACACTGAAGCTTTCTTT. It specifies CSVEETGTNTEAFF.

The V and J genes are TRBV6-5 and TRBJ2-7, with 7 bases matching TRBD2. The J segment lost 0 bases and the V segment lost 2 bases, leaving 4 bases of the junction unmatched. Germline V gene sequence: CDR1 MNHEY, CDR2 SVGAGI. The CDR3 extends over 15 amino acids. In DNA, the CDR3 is TGTGCCAGCAGTTACGGTCCGGGGGGCTCCTACGAGCAGTACTTC. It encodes CASSYGPGGSYEQYF.